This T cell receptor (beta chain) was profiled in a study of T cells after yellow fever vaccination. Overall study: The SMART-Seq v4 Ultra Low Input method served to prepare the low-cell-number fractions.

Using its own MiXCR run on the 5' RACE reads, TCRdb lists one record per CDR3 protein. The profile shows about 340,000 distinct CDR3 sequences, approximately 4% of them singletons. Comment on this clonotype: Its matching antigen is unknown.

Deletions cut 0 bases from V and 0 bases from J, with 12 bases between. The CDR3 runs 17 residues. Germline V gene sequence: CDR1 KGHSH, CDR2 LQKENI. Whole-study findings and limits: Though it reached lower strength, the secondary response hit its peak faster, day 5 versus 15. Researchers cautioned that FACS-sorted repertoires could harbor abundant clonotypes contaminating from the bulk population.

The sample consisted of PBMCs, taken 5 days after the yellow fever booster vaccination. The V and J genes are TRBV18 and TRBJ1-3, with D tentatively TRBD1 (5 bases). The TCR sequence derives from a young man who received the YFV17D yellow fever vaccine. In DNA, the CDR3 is TGTGCCAGCTCACCACCGAACGGGGGAAGCTCTGGAAACACCATATATTTT. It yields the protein CASSPPNGGSSGNTIYF.